This T cell receptor beta chain was observed in a study of T-cell reconstitution after alpha-beta-depleted transplantation in children. This CDR3 comprises 15 residues. CDR1 and CDR2 from the germline V gene are MNHEY and SVGAGI. Trimming took 0 bases from V and 4 from J, leaving 12 bases between them. The authors prepared the TCRbeta library with unique molecular identifiers. Each CDR3 protein gets one entry after TCRdb re-called the PCR reads with MiXCR. This table holds about 500,000 distinct CDR3 sequences, 32% found once. The chain uses TRBV6-5 and TRBJ1-2, with D tentatively TRBD1 (5 bases). The sample here was PBMCs from the stem cell graft donor, taken from the stem cell graft. The sequence was collected from a human donor who donated a stem cell graft to a child with aplastic anemia. CDR3 residues: CASSYSQGTRYGYTF. The CDR3 DNA follows: TGTGCCAGCAGTTACTCGCAGGGAACGCGCTATGGCTACACCTTC.